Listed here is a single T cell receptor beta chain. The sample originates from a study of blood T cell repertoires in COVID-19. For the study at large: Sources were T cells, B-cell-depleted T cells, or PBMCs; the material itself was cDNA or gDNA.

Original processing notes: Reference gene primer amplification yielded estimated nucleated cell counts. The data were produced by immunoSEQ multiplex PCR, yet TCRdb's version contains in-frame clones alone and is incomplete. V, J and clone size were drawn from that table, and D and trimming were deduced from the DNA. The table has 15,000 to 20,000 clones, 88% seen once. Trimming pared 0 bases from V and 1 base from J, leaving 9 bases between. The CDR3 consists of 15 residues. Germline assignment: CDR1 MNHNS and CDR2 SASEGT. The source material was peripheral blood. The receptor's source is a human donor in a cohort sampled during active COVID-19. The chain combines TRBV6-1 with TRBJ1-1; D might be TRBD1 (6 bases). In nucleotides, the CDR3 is TGTGCCAGCAGTGAAGCGGGGGCTCCGAACACTGAAGCTTTCTTT. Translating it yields CASSEAGAPNTEAFF.